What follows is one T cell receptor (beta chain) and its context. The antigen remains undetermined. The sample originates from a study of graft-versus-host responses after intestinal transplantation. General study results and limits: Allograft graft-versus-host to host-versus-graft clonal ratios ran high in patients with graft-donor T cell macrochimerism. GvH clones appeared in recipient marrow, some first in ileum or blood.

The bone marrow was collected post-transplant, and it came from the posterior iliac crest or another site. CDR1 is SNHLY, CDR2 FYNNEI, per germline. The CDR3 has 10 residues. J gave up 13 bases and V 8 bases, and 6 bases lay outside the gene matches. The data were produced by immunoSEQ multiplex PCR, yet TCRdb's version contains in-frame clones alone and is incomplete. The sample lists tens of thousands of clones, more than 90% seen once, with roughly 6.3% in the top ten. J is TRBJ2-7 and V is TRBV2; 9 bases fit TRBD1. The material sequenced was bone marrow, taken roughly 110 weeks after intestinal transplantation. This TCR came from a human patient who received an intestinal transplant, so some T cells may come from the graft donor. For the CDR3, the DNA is TGTGCCAGCGGGGGACAGGGTTTTTACTTC. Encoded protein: CASGGQGFYF.